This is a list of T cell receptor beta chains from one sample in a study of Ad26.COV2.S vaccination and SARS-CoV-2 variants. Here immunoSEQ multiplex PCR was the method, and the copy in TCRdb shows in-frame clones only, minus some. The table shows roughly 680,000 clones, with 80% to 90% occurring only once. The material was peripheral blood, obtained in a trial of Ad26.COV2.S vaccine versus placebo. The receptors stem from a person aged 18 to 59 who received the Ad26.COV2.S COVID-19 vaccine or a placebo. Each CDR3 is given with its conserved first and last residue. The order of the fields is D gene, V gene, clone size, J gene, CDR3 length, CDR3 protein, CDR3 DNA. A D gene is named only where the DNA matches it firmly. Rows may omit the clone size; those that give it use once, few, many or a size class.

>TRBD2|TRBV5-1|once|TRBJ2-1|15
CASSLPAGGYNEQFF
TGCGCCAGCAGCTTGCCAGCGGGAGGGTACAATGAGCAGTTCTTC
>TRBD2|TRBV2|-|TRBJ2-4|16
CASSEMGAGGPEGSHF
TGTGCCAGCAGTGAAATGGGGGCGGGAGGGCCGGAGGGTAGCCACTTC
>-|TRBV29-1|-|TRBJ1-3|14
CSVASTGTGNTIYF
TGCAGCGTTGCCTCAACAGGGACTGGAAACACCATATATTTT
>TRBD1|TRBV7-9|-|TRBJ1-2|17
CASSLAVGDSFRYGYTF
TGTGCCAGCAGCTTAGCTGTCGGGGACAGCTTTCGCTATGGCTACACCTTC
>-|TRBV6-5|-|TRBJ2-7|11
CASSPGTQQYF
TGTGCCAGCAGTCCTGGGACACAGCAGTACTTC
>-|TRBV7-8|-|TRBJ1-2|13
CASSLEREYGYTF
TGTGCCAGCAGCTTGGAGCGGGAATATGGCTACACCTTC
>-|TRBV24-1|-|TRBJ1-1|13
CATSDFTGAEAFF
TGTGCCACCAGTGACTTTACAGGAGCTGAAGCTTTCTTT
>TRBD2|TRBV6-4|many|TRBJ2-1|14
CASSAGGGEDEQFF
TGTGCCAGCAGCGCCGGGGGGGGCGAGGATGAGCAGTTCTTC
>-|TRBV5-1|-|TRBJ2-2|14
CASSFRENTGELFF
TGCGCCAGCAGCTTCCGGGAGAACACCGGGGAGCTGTTTTTT
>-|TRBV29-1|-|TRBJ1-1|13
CSHRWGAGTEAFF
TGCAGCCACAGGTGGGGGGCGGGCACTGAAGCTTTCTTT
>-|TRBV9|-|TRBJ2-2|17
CASSVAKHRSFPPELFF
TGTGCCAGCAGCGTCGCCAAACACAGAAGTTTCCCACCGGAGCTGTTTTTT
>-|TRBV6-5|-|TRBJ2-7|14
CASSDSDPRYEQYF
TGTGCCAGCAGCGACTCCGACCCCCGCTACGAGCAGTACTTC
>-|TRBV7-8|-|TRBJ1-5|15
CASSLGRQSVEPQHF
TGTGCCAGCAGCTTAGGAAGACAGTCGGTGGAGCCCCAGCATTTT
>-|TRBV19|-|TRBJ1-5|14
CASSPLRAGQPQHF
TGTGCCAGTAGTCCCCTCAGGGCAGGTCAGCCCCAGCATTTT
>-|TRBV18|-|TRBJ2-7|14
CASSPLDGTYEQYF
TGTGCCAGCTCACCGCTGGACGGCACCTACGAGCAGTACTTC
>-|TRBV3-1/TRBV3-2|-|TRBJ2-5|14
CASSQEGTEETQYF
TGTGCCAGCAGCCAAGAAGGAACAGAAGAGACCCAGTACTTC
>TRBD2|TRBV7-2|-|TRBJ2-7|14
CASSFLAGGSEQYF
TGTGCCAGCAGCTTCCTAGCGGGGGGCAGCGAGCAGTACTTC
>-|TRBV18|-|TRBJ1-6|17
CASSPFQGSSYNSPLHF
TGTGCCAGCTCACCGTTTCAGGGGAGCTCCTATAATTCACCCCTCCACTTT
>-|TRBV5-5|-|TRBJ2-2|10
CASSGGELFF
TGTGCCAGCAGCGGCGGGGAGCTGTTTTTT